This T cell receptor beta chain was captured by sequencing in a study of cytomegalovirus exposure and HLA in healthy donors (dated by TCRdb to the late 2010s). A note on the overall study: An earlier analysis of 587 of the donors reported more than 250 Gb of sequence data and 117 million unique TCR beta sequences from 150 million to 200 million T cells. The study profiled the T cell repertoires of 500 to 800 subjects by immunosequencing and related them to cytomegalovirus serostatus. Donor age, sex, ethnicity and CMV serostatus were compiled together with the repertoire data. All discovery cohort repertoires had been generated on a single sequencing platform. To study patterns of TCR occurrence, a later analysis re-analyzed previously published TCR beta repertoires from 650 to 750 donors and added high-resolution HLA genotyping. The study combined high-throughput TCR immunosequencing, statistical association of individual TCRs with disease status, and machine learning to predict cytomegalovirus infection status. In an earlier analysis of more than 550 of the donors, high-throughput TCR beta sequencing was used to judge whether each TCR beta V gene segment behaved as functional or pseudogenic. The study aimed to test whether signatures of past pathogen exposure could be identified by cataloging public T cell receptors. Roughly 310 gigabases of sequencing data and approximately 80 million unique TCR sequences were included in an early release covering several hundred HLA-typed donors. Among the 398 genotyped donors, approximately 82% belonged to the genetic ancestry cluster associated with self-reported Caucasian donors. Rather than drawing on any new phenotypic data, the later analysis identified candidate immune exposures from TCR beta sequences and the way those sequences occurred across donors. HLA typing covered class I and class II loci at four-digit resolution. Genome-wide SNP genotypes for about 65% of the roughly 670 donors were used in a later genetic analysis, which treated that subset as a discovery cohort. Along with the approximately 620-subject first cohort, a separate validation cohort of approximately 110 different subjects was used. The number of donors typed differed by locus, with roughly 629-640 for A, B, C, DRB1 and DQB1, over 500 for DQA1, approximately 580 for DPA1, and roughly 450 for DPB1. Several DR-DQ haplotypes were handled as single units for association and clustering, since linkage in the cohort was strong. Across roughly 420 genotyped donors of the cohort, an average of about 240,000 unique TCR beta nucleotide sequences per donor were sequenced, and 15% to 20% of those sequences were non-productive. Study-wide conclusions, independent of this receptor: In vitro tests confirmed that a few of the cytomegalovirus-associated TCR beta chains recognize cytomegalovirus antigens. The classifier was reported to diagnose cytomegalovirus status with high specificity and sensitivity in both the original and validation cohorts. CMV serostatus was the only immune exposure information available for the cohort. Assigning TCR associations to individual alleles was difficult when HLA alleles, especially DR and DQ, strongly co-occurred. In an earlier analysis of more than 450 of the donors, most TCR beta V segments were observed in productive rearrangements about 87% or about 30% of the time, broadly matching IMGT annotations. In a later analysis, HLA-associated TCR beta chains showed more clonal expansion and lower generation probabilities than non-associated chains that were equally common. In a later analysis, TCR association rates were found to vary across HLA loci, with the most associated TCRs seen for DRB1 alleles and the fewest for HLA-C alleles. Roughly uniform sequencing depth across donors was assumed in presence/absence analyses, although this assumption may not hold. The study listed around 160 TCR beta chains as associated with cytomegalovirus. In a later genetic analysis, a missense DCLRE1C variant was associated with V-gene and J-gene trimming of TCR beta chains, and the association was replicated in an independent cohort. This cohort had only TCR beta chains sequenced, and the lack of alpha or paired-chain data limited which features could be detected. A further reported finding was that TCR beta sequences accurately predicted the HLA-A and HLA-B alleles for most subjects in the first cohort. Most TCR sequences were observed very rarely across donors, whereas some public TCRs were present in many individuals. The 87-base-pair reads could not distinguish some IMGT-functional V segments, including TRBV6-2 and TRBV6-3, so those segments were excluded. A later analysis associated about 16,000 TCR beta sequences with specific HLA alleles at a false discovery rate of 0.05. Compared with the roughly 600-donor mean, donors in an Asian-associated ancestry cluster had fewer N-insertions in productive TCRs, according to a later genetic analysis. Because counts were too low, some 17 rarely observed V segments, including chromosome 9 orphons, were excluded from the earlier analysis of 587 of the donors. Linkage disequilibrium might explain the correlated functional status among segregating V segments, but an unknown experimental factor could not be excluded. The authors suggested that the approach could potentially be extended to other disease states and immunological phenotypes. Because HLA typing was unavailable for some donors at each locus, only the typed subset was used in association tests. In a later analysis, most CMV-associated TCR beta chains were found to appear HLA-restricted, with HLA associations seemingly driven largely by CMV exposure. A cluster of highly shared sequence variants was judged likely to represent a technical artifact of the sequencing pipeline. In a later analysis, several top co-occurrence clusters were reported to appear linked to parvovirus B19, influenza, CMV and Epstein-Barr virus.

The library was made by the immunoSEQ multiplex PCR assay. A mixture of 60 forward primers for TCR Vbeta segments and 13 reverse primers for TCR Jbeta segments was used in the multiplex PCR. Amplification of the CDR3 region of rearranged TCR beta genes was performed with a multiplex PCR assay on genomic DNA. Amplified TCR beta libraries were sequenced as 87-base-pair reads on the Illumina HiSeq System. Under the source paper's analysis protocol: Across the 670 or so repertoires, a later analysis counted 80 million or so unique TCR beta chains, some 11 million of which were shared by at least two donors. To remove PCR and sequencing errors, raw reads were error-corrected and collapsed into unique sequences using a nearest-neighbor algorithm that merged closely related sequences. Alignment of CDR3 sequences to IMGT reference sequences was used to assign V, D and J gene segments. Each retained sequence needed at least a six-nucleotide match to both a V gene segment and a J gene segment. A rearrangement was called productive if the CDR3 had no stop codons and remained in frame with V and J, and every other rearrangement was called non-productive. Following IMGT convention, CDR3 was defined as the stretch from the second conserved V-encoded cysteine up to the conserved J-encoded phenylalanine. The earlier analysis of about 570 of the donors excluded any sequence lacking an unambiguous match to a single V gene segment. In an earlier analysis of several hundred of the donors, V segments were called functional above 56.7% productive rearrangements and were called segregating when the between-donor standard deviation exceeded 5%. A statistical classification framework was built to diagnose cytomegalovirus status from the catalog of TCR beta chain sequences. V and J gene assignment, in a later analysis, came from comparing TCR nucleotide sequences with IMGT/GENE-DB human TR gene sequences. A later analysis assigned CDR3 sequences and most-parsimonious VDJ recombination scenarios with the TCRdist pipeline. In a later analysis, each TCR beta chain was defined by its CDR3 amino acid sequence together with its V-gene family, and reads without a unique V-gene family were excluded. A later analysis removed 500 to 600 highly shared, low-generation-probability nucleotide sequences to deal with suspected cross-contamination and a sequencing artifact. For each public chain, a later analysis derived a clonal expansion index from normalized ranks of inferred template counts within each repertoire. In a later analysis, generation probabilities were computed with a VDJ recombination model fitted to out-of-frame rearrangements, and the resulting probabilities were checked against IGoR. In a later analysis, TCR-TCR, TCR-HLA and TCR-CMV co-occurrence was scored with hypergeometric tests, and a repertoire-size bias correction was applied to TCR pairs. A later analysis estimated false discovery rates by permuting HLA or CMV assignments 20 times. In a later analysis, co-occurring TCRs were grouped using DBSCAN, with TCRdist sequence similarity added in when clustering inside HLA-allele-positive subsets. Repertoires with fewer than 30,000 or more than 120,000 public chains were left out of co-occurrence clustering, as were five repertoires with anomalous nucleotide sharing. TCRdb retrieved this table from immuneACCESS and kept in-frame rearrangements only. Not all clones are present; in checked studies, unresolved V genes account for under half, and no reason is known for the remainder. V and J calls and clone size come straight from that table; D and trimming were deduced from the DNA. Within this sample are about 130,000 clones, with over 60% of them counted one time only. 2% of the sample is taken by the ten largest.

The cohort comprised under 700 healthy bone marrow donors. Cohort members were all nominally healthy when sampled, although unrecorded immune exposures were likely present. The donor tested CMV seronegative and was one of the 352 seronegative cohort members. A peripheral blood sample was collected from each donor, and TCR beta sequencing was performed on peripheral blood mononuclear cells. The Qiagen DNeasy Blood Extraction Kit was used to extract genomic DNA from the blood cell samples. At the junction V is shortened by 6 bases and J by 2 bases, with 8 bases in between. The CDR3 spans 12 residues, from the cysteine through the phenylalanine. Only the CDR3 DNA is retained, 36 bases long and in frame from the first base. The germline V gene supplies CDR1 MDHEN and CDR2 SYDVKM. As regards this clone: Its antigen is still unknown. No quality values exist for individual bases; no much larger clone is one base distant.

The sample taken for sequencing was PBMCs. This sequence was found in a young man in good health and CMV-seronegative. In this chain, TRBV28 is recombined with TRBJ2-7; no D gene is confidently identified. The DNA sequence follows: TGTGCCAGCAGGCTCGCTACCTACGAGCAGTACTTC. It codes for CASRLATYEQYF.